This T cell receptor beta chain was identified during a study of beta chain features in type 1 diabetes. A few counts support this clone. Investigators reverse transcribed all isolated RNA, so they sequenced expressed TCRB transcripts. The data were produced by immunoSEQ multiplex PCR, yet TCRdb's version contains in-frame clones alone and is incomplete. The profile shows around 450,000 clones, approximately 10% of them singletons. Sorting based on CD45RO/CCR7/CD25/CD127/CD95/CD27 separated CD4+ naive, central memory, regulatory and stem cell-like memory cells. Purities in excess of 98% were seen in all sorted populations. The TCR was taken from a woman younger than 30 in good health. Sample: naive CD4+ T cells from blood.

The CDR3 coding sequence is TGTGCCAGCTCACCAACGGGAGTTTATCGCGAGCAGTACTTC. Amino acid sequence: CASSPTGVYREQYF. The V gene is TRBV18, the J gene TRBJ2-7, with D possibly matching TRBD2 (6 bases). The ends were cut back, 2 bases at V and 6 bases at J, with 14 bases in the middle. There are 14 residues in the CDR3. Germline CDR1 is KGHSH and CDR2 is LQKENI.